This T cell receptor (beta chain) was found in a study of cytomegalovirus exposure and HLA in healthy donors. Germline V gene data show CDR1 as GTSNPN and CDR2 as SVGIG (reference sequence). CDR3 length: 13 residues. With 4 bases removed from V and 4 bases from J, the gap between germline ends came to 14 bases. PCR involved 60 Vbeta and 13 Jbeta primers. Libraries were prepared by immunoSEQ multiplex PCR; TCRdb keeps only in-frame clonotypes and omits some of them. This repertoire shows about 190,000 clones, over 65% found once; its top ten account for roughly 3.6%. The receptor was derived from a man aged 35 to 55 in good health and CMV-seropositive. The sequenced sample consisted of PBMCs. The J gene is TRBJ2-7, the V gene TRBV30; D perhaps matches TRBD1 (5 bases). This CDR3 is CAWNSPQGYEQYF. Written as DNA, the CDR3 is TGTGCCTGGAACTCCCCTCAGGGATACGAGCAGTACTTC.